This TCR beta chain originates from a study of Graves' ophthalmopathy and Graves' hyperthyroidism. Points from the study as a whole: At just over 70% sensitivity and 72.22% specificity, the model predicted progression of the ophthalmopathy.

Ophthalmopathic donors had moderate-to-severe activity, CAS ≥3 and NOSPECS ≥4, with disease that had lasted under 3 months. Excluded: other autoimmune disease, uncontrolled infection, pregnancy or lactation. Physicians reached a diagnosis by relying on clinical symptoms, serum thyroxine, TRAb, thyroid ultrasound and orbital computed tomography. This clonotype turned up a few times. Its antigen remains unknown. Amplification of TCR beta CDR3 regions used RNA transcripts. First-round RT-PCR with HTBI primers preceded a second-round multiplex PCR. One entry per CDR3 protein, called by TCRdb with MiXCR from the multiplex PCR reads. The sample contains 360,000 or so distinct CDR3 sequences, about 16% of which appear only once. This receptor was obtained from a woman under 30 with Graves' ophthalmopathy. The sequencing input was peripheral blood.

CDR3 amino acids: CASSRQGTDTEAFF. Written as DNA, the CDR3 is TGTGCCAGCTCACGGCAGGGAACGGACACTGAAGCTTTCTTT. V usage is TRBV18 and J usage is TRBJ1-1, with a weak D call TRBD1 (5 bases). The V gene lost 4 bases and the J gene lost 3 bases, with 12 bases spanning the gap. CDR3 length: 14 amino acids. CDR1 is KGHSH, CDR2 LQKENI, per germline.